Reported below is one T cell receptor beta chain. Its specificity is not known. The source of the sample is a study of blood T cells in healthy people across ages. J was trimmed by 9 bases and V by 3 bases; bases with no gene match: 8. CDR3 size: 15 residues. The germline CDR1 and CDR2 sequences are SGHTA and FQGNSA. PCR was performed a second time for about 7 to 11 cycles using a sample-barcoded 5' primer and a J-beta primer mix. Each cDNA was tagged by a template-switch adaptor containing 12 random nucleotides. Each CDR3 protein is one row after TCRdb ran MiXCR on the 5' RACE reads. The profile shows roughly 2 million distinct CDR3 sequences, about 50% of them singletons. General study findings and limits: Both naive CD4+ cell counts and diversity were greater in long-lived donors than in aged donors.

Sequencing was done on a sample of blood. The TCR sequence derives from a woman aged 40 to 50 in good health. The J gene is TRBJ1-6, the V gene TRBV7-2; 7 positions match TRBD1. The CDR3 DNA sequence: TGTGCCAGCAGCTTTCGTGGACGGGACAGTTCACCCCTCCACTTT. Encoded protein: CASSFRGRDSSPLHF.